The clone carrying this TCR beta chain occurred many times. This sample is part of a study of T cells in Graves' hyperthyroidism and ophthalmopathy. Amplification of TCR beta CDR3 regions used RNA as the template. During a first-round RT-PCR of the TCR CDR3, the HTBI primer set was used. TCRdb independently ran MiXCR on the multiplex PCR reads; one entry per CDR3 protein. The repertoire holds about 590,000 distinct CDR3 sequences, 15% to 19% seen once, with roughly 7.3% in the top ten. Trimming pared 3 bases from V and 7 bases from J, leaving 16 bases between. Germline V gene sequence: CDR1 LGHDT, CDR2 YNNKEL (reference sequence). The CDR3 is made up of 14 amino acids. Patients between 18 and 65 years old had hyperthyroidism, newly diagnosed and lasting under 2 months. Clinical symptoms, serum thyroxine and TRAb, thyroid ultrasound and orbital computed tomography together formed the diagnostic basis.

The sequenced material came from blood. The J gene is TRBJ2-7, the V gene TRBV3-1, with no clear D. The sequence derives from a woman aged 25 to 39 with Graves' hyperthyroidism. The CDR3 region is CASSQGGSLGEQYF. The CDR3 DNA is TGTGCCAGCAGCCAGGGTGGATCCCTGGGGGAGCAGTACTTC.